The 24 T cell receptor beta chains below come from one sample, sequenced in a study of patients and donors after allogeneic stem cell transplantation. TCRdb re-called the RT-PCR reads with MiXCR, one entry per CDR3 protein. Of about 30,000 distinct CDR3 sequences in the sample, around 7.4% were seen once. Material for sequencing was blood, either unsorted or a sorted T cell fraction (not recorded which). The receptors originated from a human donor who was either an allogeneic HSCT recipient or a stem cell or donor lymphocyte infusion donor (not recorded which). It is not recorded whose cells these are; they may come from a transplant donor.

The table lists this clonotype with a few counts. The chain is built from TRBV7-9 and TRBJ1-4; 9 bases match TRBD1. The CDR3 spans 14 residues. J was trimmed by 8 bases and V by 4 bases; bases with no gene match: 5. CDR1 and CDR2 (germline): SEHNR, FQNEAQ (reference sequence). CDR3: CASSSTGGREKLFF. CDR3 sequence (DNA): TGTGCCAGCAGCTCTACAGGGGGCAGGGAAAAACTGTTTTTT.

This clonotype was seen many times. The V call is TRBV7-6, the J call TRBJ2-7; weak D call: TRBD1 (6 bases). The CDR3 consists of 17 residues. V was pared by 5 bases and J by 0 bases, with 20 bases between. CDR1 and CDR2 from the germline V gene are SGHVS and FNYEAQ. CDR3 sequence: CASSKNPGTFVSYEQYF. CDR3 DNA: TGTGCCAGCAGCAAAAACCCAGGGACATTCGTCTCCTACGAGCAGTACTTC.

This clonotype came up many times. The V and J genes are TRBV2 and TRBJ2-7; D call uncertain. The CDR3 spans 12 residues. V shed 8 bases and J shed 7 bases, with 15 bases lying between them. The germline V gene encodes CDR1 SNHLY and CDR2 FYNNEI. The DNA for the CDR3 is TGTGCCAGCCTCGAATCGGGTCCGGAGCAGTACTTC. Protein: CASLESGPEQYF.

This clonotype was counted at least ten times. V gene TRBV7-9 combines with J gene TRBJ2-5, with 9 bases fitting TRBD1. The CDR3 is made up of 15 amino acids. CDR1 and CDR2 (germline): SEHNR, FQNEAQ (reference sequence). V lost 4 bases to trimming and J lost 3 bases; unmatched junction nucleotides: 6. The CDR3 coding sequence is TGTGCCAGCAGCTACTTCACAGGGGGCGAAGAGACCCAGTACTTC. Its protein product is CASSYFTGGEETQYF.

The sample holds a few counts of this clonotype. The CDR3 loop reads CATSRDTTGGAYEQYF. The CDR3 DNA reads TGTGCCACCAGCAGAGACACCACAGGGGGCGCCTACGAGCAGTACTTC. The chain joins TRBV15 to TRBJ2-7; TRBD1 matches 9 bases. The CDR3 is made up of 16 amino acids. Germline assignment: CDR1 LNHNV and CDR2 YYDKDF (reference sequence). V trimming: 0 bases; J trimming: 2 bases; junction bases outside the gene matches: 5.

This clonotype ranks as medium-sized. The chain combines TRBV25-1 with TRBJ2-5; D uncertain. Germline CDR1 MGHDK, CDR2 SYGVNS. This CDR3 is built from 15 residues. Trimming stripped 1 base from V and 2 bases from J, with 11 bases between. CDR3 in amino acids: CASSESPGRQETQYF. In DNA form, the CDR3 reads TGTGCCAGCAGTGAATCCCCGGGCAGGCAAGAGACCCAGTACTTC.

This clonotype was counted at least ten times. DNA for the CDR3: TGTGCCAGCAGCCCCTCCTCGGGCCCTTACAATGAGCAGTTCTTC. This gives the protein CASSPSSGPYNEQFF. The J gene is TRBJ2-1, the V gene TRBV11-3; no clear D. V shed 5 bases and J shed 4 bases, with 15 bases lying between them. The length of the CDR3 is 15 residues. Germline values: CDR1 SGHNT, CDR2 YENEEA.

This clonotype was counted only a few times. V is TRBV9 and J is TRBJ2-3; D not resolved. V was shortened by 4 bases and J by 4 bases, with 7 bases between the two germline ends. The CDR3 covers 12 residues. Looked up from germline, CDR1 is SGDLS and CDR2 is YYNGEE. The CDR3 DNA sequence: TGTGCCAGCAGCTCGACGTCAGATACGCAGTATTTT. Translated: CASSSTSDTQYF.

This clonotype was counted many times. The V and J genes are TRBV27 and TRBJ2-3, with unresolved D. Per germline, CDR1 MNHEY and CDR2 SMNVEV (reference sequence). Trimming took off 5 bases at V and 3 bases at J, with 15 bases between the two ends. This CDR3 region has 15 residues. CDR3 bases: TGTGCCAGCAGTCCAACGACAATATCAACAGATACGCAGTATTTT. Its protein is CASSPTTISTDTQYF.

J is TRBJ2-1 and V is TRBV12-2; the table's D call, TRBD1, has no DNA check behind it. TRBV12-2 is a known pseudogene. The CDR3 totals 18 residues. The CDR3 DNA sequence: TGTGCAAGTCGCTTAGCCCGAGGACAGGGGAGCTCCTACAATGAGCAGTTCTTC. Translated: CASRLARGQGSSYNEQFF.

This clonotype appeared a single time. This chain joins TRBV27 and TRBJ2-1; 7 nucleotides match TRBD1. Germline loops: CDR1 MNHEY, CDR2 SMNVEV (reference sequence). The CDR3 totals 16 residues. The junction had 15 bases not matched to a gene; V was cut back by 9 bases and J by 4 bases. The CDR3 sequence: CASLPRPGQIYNEQFF. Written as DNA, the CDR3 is TGTGCCAGTCTGCCCAGACCGGGACAGATTTACAATGAGCAGTTCTTC.

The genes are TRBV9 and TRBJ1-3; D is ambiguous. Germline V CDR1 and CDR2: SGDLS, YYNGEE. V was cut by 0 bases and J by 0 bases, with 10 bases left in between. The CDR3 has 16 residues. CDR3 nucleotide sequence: TGTGCCAGCAGCGTAGGGCGGATGAACTCTGGAAACACCATATATTTT. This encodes CASSVGRMNSGNTIYF.

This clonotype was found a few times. The CDR3 nucleotides are TGTGCCACCAGCAGAGCCACCCTACGGGGGGGCGAGCAGTACTTC. Its protein product is CATSRATLRGGEQYF. The gene calls are TRBV15 and TRBJ2-7, with 8 bases that match TRBD2. Germline V gene sequence: CDR1 LNHNV, CDR2 YYDKDF (reference sequence). The CDR3 runs 15 residues. V shed 1 base and J 6 bases; nucleotides not matched to a gene: 8.

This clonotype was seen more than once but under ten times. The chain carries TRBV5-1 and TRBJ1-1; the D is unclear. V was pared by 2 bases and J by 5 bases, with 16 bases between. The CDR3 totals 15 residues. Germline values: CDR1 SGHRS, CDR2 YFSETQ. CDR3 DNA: TGCGCCAGCAGCTTAGGGTTGAATTCGAGAACTGAAGCTTTCTTT. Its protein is CASSLGLNSRTEAFF.

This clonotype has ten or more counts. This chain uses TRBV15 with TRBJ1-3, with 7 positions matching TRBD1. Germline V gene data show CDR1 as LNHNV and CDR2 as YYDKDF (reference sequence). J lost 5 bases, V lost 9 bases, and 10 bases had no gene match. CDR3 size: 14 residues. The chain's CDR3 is CATGEGGGRNTIYF. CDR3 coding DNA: TGTGCCACAGGAGAGGGAGGGGGCCGAAACACCATATATTTT.

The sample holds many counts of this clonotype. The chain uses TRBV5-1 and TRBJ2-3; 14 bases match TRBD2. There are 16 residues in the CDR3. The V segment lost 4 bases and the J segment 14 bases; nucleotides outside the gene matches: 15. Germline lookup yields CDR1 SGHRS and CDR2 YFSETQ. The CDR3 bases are TGCGCCAGCAGCGTCGGAGGGACTAGCGGGAGAGTGTTGTTGTATTTT. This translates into CASSVGGTSGRVLLYF.

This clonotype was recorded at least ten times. The CDR3 DNA is TGTGCCAGCAGCTTAGCGGGAGGGGCCGGAAATGAAAAACTGTTTTTT. Residues: CASSLAGGAGNEKLFF. The gene calls are TRBV7-9 and TRBJ1-4; possible D gene TRBD1, 5 bases. The CDR3 loop spans 16 amino acids. The ends were cut back, 0 bases at V and 5 bases at J, with 13 bases in the middle. Germline V gene data show CDR1 as SEHNR and CDR2 as FQNEAQ (reference sequence).

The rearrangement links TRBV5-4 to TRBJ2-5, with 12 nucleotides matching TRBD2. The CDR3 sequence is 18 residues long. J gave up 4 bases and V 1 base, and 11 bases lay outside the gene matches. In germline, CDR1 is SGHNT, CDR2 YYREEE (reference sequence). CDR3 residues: CASSLLLLAGGSGETQYF. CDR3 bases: TGTGCCAGCAGCTTGCTCTTACTAGCGGGGGGTTCTGGAGAGACCCAGTACTTC. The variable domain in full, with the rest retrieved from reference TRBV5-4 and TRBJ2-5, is ETGVTQSPTHLIKTRGQQVTLRCSSQSGHNTVSWYQQALGQGPQFIFQYYREEENGRGNFPPRFSGLQFPNYSSELNVNALELDDSALYLCASSLLLLAGGSGETQYFGPGTRLLVL.

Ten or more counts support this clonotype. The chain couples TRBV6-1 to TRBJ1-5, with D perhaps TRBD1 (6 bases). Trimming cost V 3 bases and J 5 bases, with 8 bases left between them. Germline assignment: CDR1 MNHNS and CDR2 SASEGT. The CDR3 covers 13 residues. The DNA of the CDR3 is TGTGCCAGCAGTGACCACAGGGATCAGCCCCAGCATTTT. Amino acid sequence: CASSDHRDQPQHF.

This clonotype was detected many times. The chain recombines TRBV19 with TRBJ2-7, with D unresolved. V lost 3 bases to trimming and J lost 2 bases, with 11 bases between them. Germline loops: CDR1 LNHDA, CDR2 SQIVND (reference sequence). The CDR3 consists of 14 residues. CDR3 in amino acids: CASSMKHRTYEQYF. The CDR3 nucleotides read TGTGCCAGTAGTATGAAGCATCGCACCTACGAGCAGTACTTC.

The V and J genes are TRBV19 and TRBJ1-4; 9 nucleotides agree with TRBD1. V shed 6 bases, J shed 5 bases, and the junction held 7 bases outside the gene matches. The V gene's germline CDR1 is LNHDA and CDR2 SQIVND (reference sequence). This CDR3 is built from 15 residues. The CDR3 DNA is TGTGCCAGTAGGGGGGACAGGGACAGGAATGAAAAACTGTTTTTT. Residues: CASRGDRDRNEKLFF.

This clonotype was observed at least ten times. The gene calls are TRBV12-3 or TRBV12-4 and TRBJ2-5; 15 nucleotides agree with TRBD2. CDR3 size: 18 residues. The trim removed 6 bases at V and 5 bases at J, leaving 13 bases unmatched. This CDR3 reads CASSTLRTSGGAWETQYF. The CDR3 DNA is TGTGCCAGCAGCACCCTCAGGACTAGCGGGGGGGCTTGGGAGACCCAGTACTTC.

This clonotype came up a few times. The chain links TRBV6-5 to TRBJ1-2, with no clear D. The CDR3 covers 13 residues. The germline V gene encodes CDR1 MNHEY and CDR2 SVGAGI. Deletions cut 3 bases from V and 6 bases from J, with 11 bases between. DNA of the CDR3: TGTGCCAGCAGTTATACCAAGTTAGATGGCTACACCTTC. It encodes CASSYTKLDGYTF.

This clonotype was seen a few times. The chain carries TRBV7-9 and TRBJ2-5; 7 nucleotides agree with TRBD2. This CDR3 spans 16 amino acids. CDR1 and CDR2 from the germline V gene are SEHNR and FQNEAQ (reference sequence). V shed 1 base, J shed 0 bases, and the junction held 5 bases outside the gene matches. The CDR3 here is CASSLGFSGYQETQYF. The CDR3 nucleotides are TGTGCCAGCAGCTTAGGCTTTAGCGGGTACCAAGAGACCCAGTACTTC.